These T cell receptor beta chains were read from a single sample in a study of beta chain features in type 1 diabetes. TCRdb's copy holds only in-frame clones and misses some; the assay was immunoSEQ multiplex PCR. The sample carries 150,000 to 190,000 clones, about a tenth recorded once. Sequences were obtained from central memory CD4+ T cells from blood. The receptor source for this set is a man younger than 45 with type 1 diabetes. Both conserved end residues are part of each CDR3. A D gene is named only where the DNA matches it firmly. Only part of the rows carry a size: once, few, many, or a class if the clone is expanded.

V,J,D,size,CDR3,DNA
TRBV10-3,TRBJ2-1,TRBD1,few,CAISLRQGSGNEQFF,TGTGCCATCAGCCTTAGACAGGGATCGGGCAATGAGCAGTTCTTC
TRBV7-3,TRBJ2-3,TRBD1,-,CASRDRLDTDTQYF,TGTGCCAGCAGGGACAGGTTAGACACAGATACGCAGTATTTT
TRBV29-1,TRBJ2-1,TRBD1,-,CSVKGGRGVDEQFF,TGCAGCGTCAAAGGGGGCAGGGGAGTCGATGAGCAGTTCTTC
TRBV9,TRBJ2-5,-,-,CASSVGGGRETQYF,TGTGCCAGCAGCGTAGGGGGGGGCCGGGAGACCCAGTACTTC
TRBV30,TRBJ1-1,-,-,CAWMAMNTEAFF,TGTGCCTGGATGGCAATGAACACTGAAGCTTTCTTT
TRBV10-3,TRBJ2-3,-,-,CAISGLYRGSTDTQYF,TGTGCCATCAGTGGGCTTTATCGAGGGTCCACAGATACGCAGTATTTT
TRBV4-2,TRBJ2-1,-,-,CASRRLESSYNEQFF,TGTGCCAGCAGGAGACTGGAAAGCTCCTACAATGAGCAGTTCTTC
TRBV29-1,TRBJ2-1,TRBD1,-,CSVGTGKRNEQFF,TGCAGCGTTGGGACAGGCAAACGGAATGAGCAGTTCTTC
TRBV7-2,TRBJ2-3,-,-,CASSLRGGGTDTQYF,TGTGCCAGCAGCCTCAGGGGTGGGGGCACAGATACGCAGTATTTT
TRBV28,TRBJ2-3,TRBD2,-,CASLGGDVAGDTQYF,TGTGCCAGCCTAGGTGGGGACGTAGCGGGAGATACGCAGTATTTT
TRBV18,TRBJ2-7,-,few,CASSPARQKHEQYF,TGTGCCAGCTCACCAGCCCGACAGAAGCACGAGCAGTACTTC
TRBV19,TRBJ2-5,-,few,CASTRLGGETQYF,TGTGCCAGTACTAGACTAGGCGGAGAGACCCAGTACTTC
TRBV29-1,TRBJ2-5,TRBD2,few,CSVSTSGGQETQYF,TGCAGCGTGTCAACTAGCGGGGGGCAAGAGACCCAGTACTTC
TRBV4-3,TRBJ2-5,-,few,CASSQEGAKGETQYF,TGCGCCAGCAGCCAAGAAGGAGCGAAGGGGGAGACCCAGTACTTC
TRBV5-4,TRBJ2-2,TRBD1,-,CASSLTTTGTTGELFF,TGTGCCAGCAGCCTTACCACGACAGGGACCACCGGGGAGCTGTTTTTT
TRBV2,TRBJ2-6,-,few,CASSPRVSGANVLTF,TGTGCCAGCAGCCCCAGGGTCTCTGGGGCCAACGTCCTGACTTTC
TRBV28,TRBJ1-1,TRBD1,-,CASSLDRGTEAFF,TGTGCCAGCAGTTTGGACAGGGGCACTGAAGCTTTCTTT
TRBV7-9,TRBJ2-5,-,-,CASSPLGETQYF,TGTGCCAGCAGCCCACTTGGAGAGACCCAGTACTTC
TRBV15,TRBJ1-1,-,-,CATSRQGIPEAFF,TGTGCCACCAGCAGACAGGGGATCCCTGAAGCTTTCTTT
TRBV30,TRBJ2-3,-,few,CASPRGNPAGDTQYF,TGTGCCTCCCCCCGGGGAAACCCAGCGGGAGATACGCAGTATTTT
TRBV7-3,TRBJ1-2,-,-,CASSPGEGEGYTF,TGTGCCAGCAGCCCAGGTGAAGGGGAAGGCTACACCTTC
TRBV20-1,TRBJ2-5,-,few,CSAPFRGTQYF,TGCAGTGCGCCTTTCCGGGGGACCCAGTACTTC
TRBV28,TRBJ2-1,TRBD2,-,CASRGLAEDNEQFF,TGTGCCAGCAGGGGACTAGCGGAGGACAATGAGCAGTTCTTC
TRBV4-3,TRBJ1-5,-,few,CASSQDRNQPQHF,TGCGCCAGCAGCCAAGATAGAAATCAGCCCCAGCATTTT
TRBV25-1,TRBJ2-3,-,few,CASSEFRDTQYF,TGTGCCAGCAGTGAATTTCGAGATACGCAGTATTTT
TRBV11-1,TRBJ2-1,TRBD2,-,CASSLSPAGHNEQFF,TGTGCCAGCAGCTTAAGTCCAGCGGGACACAATGAGCAGTTCTTC
TRBV9,TRBJ2-5,-,-,CASSARHRQETQYF,TGTGCCAGCAGCGCGAGACACAGACAAGAGACCCAGTACTTC
TRBV7-2,TRBJ1-1,TRBD1,-,CASSWTGIEAFF,TGTGCCAGCAGCTGGACAGGGATTGAAGCTTTCTTT
TRBV30,TRBJ2-7,TRBD1,-,CAWSAGDRGYEQYF,TGTGCCTGGAGTGCCGGGGACAGGGGGTACGAGCAGTACTTC
TRBV5-1,TRBJ1-2,TRBD1,few,CASSSDRGYGYTF,TGCGCCAGCAGCTCAGACAGGGGCTATGGCTACACCTTC
TRBV4-3,TRBJ1-2,TRBD1,few,CASSPGTDTNYGYTF,TGCGCCAGCAGTCCCGGGACAGACACAAACTATGGCTACACCTTC
TRBV25-1,TRBJ2-6,-,-,CASGGGLGYGANVLTF,TGTGCCAGCGGCGGAGGGTTGGGGTATGGGGCCAACGTCCTGACTTTC
TRBV19,TRBJ1-5,TRBD1,few,CASSLETGPAQPQHF,TGTGCCAGTAGTCTAGAGACAGGGCCCGCTCAGCCCCAGCATTTT
TRBV5-1,TRBJ2-2,TRBD1,-,CASSPGQTNTGELFF,TGCGCCAGCAGCCCGGGACAGACAAACACCGGGGAGCTGTTTTTT
TRBV11-3,TRBJ2-1,TRBD1,many,CASSRQGYEQFF,TGTGCCAGCAGCCGACAGGGGTATGAGCAGTTCTTC
TRBV5-1,TRBJ2-1,TRBD2,few,CASSVLAGDNEQFF,TGCGCCAGCAGCGTACTAGCGGGAGACAATGAGCAGTTCTTC
TRBV13,TRBJ2-5,-,few,CASSSSGETQYF,TGTGCCAGCAGTTCCTCCGGTGAGACCCAGTACTTC
TRBV5-1,TRBJ2-3,TRBD1,-,CASSLGQGAYGGTDTQYF,TGCGCCAGCAGCTTGGGTCAGGGGGCGTATGGTGGCACAGATACGCAGTATTTT
TRBV15,TRBJ2-2,-,-,CATSRGQGNTGELFF,TGTGCCACCAGCAGAGGCCAGGGGAACACCGGGGAGCTGTTTTTT
TRBV5-1,TRBJ2-1,-,few,CASSLAPPDEQFF,TGCGCCAGCAGCTTGGCCCCCCCGGATGAGCAGTTCTTC
TRBV27,TRBJ2-2,TRBD2,few,CASTPLAGGSLAGELFF,TGTGCCAGCACCCCCTTAGCGGGAGGGTCCCTGGCCGGGGAGCTGTTTTTT
TRBV7-3,TRBJ2-5,TRBD2,few,CASSLAGTRQETQYF,TGTGCCAGCAGCTTAGCCGGGACTAGGCAAGAGACCCAGTACTTC
TRBV4-3,TRBJ2-5,-,few,CASSQDQGTVGGTQYF,TGCGCCAGCAGCCAAGATCAGGGGACGGTCGGCGGGACCCAGTACTTC
TRBV5-4,TRBJ2-1,TRBD2,-,CASSYFLAGDGDEQFF,TGTGCCAGCAGCTACTTTTTAGCGGGAGACGGGGATGAGCAGTTCTTC
TRBV28,TRBJ2-3,-,-,CASEGDYGTQPPDTQYF,TGTGCCAGCGAGGGCGACTACGGGACACAACCCCCAGATACGCAGTATTTT
TRBV7-2,TRBJ2-1,-,-,CASSFAGSNNEQFF,TGTGCCAGCAGCTTTGCGGGATCTAACAATGAGCAGTTCTTC
TRBV5-1,TRBJ2-1,TRBD2,-,CASSLTGLADANEQFF,TGCGCCAGCAGCTTAACAGGACTAGCGGACGCCAATGAGCAGTTCTTC
TRBV23-1,TRBJ1-2,-,many,CASSQLCVDGYTF,TGCGCCAGCAGTCAATTGTGCGTAGATGGCTACACCTTC
TRBV30,TRBJ1-3,TRBD1,-,CAWNQGTARNTIYF,TGTGCCTGGAACCAGGGGACAGCAAGAAACACCATATATTTT
TRBV18,TRBJ1-1,-,few,CASSPERELEAFF,TGTGCCAGCTCACCCGAACGCGAACTGGAAGCTTTCTTT
TRBV4-1,TRBJ2-7,TRBD2,few,CASSQDRAAGRGRYEQYF,TGCGCCAGCAGCCAAGATCGGGCGGCCGGGAGGGGACGGTACGAGCAGTACTTC
TRBV10-3,TRBJ2-1,TRBD2,few,CAISPGIAGAGDHDEQFF,TGTGCCATCAGCCCCGGGATAGCGGGAGCCGGGGATCATGATGAGCAGTTCTTC